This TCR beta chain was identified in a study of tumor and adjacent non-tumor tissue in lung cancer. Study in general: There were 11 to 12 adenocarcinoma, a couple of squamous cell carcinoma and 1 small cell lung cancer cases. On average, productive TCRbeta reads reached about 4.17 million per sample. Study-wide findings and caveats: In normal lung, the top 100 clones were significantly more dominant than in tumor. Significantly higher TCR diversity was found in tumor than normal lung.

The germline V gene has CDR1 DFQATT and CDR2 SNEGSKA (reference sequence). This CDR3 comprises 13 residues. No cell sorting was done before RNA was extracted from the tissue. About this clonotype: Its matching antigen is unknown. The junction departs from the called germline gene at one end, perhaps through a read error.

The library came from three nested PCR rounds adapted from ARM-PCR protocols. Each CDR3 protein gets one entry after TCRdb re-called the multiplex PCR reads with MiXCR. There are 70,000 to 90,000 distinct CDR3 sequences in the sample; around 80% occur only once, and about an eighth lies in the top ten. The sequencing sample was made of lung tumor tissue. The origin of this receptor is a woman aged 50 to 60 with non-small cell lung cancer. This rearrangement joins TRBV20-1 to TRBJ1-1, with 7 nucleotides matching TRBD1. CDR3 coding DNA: TGCAATGCTCCGACAGGGAGGGGCACTGAAGCTTTCTTT. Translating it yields CNAPTGRGTEAFF.